The entry below describes one T cell receptor beta chain. Its target is not known. Looked up from germline, CDR1 is SGHVS and CDR2 is FQNEAQ. The CDR3 loop spans 13 amino acids. Losses at the gene ends were 6 bases for V and 7 bases for J; bases not matched to a gene: 6. 5'RACE primed at constant segments yielded TCR alpha and TCR beta cDNA libraries bearing sample barcodes and UMIs. Via MiXCR, TCRdb re-called the 5' RACE reads, giving one row per CDR3 protein. The sample consists of tens of thousands of distinct CDR3 sequences, approximately 13% of them appearing once. The data are from a study of T-cell memory formation after mild COVID-19. About the study: Largely, the TCR clusters proved donor specific. Broader study findings: Contracting clones localized mainly to CM and EM when CD4+ and mainly to EMRA when CD8+. Within pre-infection memory, some responding clones were found, suggesting cross-reactive memory joined.

Sequencing was carried out using PBMCs or a T cell subset sorted from them (not recorded which). This sequence joins TRBV7-8 and TRBJ1-1, with 9 bases lining up with TRBD1. This clonotype was obtained from an adult woman who had mild COVID-19 (a few samples of this study predate the infection). Cell type and time point are not known. The CDR3 sequence is CASREDRGLEAFF. The CDR3 nucleotides read TGTGCCAGCAGAGAGGACAGGGGCCTTGAAGCTTTCTTT.